This T cell receptor beta chain was captured in a study of control samples from healthy donors and cancer patients. TCRdb keeps only in-frame clones here, not all; method: immunoSEQ multiplex PCR. The sample shows around 130,000 clones, about 87% of them seen only once. This CDR3 has 12 residues. The V gene lost 2 bases and the J gene lost 4 bases, with 5 bases spanning the gap. The germline CDR1 and CDR2 sequences are MNHEY and SVGAGI. This receptor was identified in a man younger than 45 in good health. Sample: blood. The rearrangement uses TRBV6-5 and TRBJ1-1; D remains unclear. In nucleotides, the CDR3 is TGTGCCAGCAGTTACGGCTCCACTGAAGCTTTCTTT. This sequence encodes CASSYGSTEAFF.